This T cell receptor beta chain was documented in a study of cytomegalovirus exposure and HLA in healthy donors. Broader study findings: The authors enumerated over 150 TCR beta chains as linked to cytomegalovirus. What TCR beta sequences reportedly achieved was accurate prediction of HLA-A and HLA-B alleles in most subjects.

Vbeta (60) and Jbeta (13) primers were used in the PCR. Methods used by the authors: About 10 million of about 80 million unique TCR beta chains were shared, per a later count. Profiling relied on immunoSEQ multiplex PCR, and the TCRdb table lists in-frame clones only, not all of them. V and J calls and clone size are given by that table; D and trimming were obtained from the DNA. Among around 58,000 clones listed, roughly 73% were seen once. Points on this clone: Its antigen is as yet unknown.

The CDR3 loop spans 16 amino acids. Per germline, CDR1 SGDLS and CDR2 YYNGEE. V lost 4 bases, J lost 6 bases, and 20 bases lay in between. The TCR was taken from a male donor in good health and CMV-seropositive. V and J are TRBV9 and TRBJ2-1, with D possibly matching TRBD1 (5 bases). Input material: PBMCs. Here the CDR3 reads CASSPDTKRLFNEQFF. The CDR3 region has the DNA TGTGCCAGCAGCCCGGACACAAAACGGTTATTCAATGAGCAGTTCTTC.